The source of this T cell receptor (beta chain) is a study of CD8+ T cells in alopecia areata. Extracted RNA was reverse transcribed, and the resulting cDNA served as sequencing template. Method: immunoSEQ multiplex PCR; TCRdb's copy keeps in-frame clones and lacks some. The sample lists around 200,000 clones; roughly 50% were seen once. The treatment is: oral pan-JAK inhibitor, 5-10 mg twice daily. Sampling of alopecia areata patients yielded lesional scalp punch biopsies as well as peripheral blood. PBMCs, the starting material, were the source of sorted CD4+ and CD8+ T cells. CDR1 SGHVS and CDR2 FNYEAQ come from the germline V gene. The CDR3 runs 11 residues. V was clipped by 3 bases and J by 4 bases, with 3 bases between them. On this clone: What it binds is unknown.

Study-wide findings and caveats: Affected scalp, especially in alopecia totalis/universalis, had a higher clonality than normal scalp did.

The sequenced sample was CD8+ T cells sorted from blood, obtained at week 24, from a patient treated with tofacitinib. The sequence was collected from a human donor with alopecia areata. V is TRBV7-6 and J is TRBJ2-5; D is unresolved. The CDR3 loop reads CASSLLETQYF. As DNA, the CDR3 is TGTGCCAGCAGCTTGTTAGAGACCCAGTACTTC.